The 15 T cell receptor beta chains listed next were all sequenced from one sample in a study of cytomegalovirus exposure and HLA in healthy donors. The study ran its PCR with 60 Vbeta and 13 Jbeta primers. Profiling relied on immunoSEQ multiplex PCR, and the TCRdb table lists in-frame clones only, not all of them. The sample includes around 300,000 clones, approximately 85% of them seen just once. The sequencing input was PBMCs. All receptors come from a woman in her thirties or forties in good health and CMV-seropositive.

This chain joins TRBV10-1 and TRBJ1-2; 11 nucleotides align to TRBD1. The CDR3 consists of 18 residues. Germline V gene sequence: CDR1 WNHNN, CDR2 SYGVQD (reference sequence). V was pared by 6 bases and J by 5 bases, with 17 bases of the junction left unmatched. CDR3 DNA: TGCGCCAGCAGGTCGAAGGAGAATGGGACAGGGGGGCCTTATGGCTACACCTTC. Protein: CASRSKENGTGGPYGYTF.

J is TRBJ1-3 and V is TRBV19; 7 nucleotides align to TRBD1. Germline V gives CDR1 LNHDA, CDR2 SQIVND (reference sequence). V gave up 5 bases and J gave up 0 bases; unmatched junction bases: 4. The CDR3 is 15 residues long. The CDR3 DNA reads TGTGCCAGTAGTGCCGCAGGGGGCTCTGGAAACACCATATATTTT. This encodes CASSAAGGSGNTIYF. Filled out from reference TRBV19 and TRBJ1-3, the complete variable domain reads DGGITQSPKYLFRKEGQNVTLSCEQNLNHDAMYWYRQDPGQGLRLIYYSQIVNDFQKGDIAEGYSVSREKKESFPLTVTSAQKNPTAFYLCASSAAGGSGNTIYFGEGSWLTVV.

J is TRBJ2-2 and V is TRBV6-5, with D possibly being TRBD2 (7 bases). This CDR3 region has 15 residues. CDR1 and CDR2 from the germline V gene are MNHEY and SVGAGI. The V gene lost 7 bases and the J gene lost 5 bases, with 17 bases spanning the gap. The CDR3 nucleotides read TGTGCCAGCACCCTAAGGGGGGGCGCAACCGGGGAGCTGTTTTTT. It codes for CASTLRGGATGELFF.

V is TRBV5-1 and J is TRBJ2-1; 7 bases are shared with TRBD1. The CDR3 contains 15 residues. CDR1 SGHRS and CDR2 YFSETQ come from the germline V gene. Germline trimming cut 5 bases from V and 7 bases from J; bases unmatched to any gene: 12. CDR3 in DNA: TGCGCCAGCAGTTCAGGGACAGACCTCTGGAATGAGCAGTTCTTC. This sequence encodes CASSSGTDLWNEQFF.

This chain joins TRBV21-1 and TRBJ2-7; the table gives TRBD1 as D, unverified against the DNA. TRBV21-1 is described as a pseudogene. This CDR3 contains 15 residues. The CDR3 bases are TGTGCCAGCAGCAAGATCGGGACAGGGAGGGACGAGCAGTACTTC. It translates to CASSKIGTGRDEQYF.

This clone has only a few counts. The gene calls are TRBV29-1 and TRBJ2-1; maybe TRBD2 (5 bases). V was shortened by 8 bases and J by 8 bases, with 13 bases between the two germline ends. CDR3 length: 11 amino acids. Germline V gives CDR1 SQVTM, CDR2 ANQGSEA. The CDR3 sequence is CSTRPGYEQFF. Here the CDR3 DNA reads TGCAGCACCCGACCGGGATATGAGCAGTTCTTC.

Note on this clone: Other DNA sequences in the same sample also yield this CDR3. The gene calls are TRBV29-1 and TRBJ2-1; D possibly corresponds to TRBD2 (6 bases). Germline lookup yields CDR1 SQVTM and CDR2 ANQGSEA. The germline V and J ends were trimmed by 4 bases and 0 bases, with 10 bases remaining between them. CDR3 length: 14 residues. The CDR3 region is CSVAHGSSYNEQFF. The DNA for the CDR3 is TGCAGCGTTGCCCACGGGAGCTCCTACAATGAGCAGTTCTTC.

The rearrangement uses TRBV2 and TRBJ2-7, with D perhaps TRBD1 (6 bases). With 8 bases removed from V and 5 bases from J, the gap between germline ends came to 13 bases. This CDR3 has 12 amino acids. Germline V gives CDR1 SNHLY, CDR2 FYNNEI. CDR3 nucleotide sequence: TGTGCCAGCGGGGGTGGGGGCCACGAGCAGTACTTC. Its translation: CASGGGGHEQYF.

The gene calls are TRBV29-1 and TRBJ2-1; 9 nucleotides align to TRBD2. The germline gives CDR1 SQVTM, CDR2 ANQGSEA. Germline trimming cut 0 bases from V and 10 bases from J; bases unmatched to any gene: 10. This CDR3 has 15 amino acids. The CDR3 is CSVEDRSSGTPEQFF. The CDR3 nucleotides are TGCAGCGTTGAAGATCGGTCTAGCGGGACGCCGGAGCAGTTCTTC.

As concerns this clone: The sample contains more than one DNA sequence encoding this CDR3. V gene TRBV30 combines with J gene TRBJ2-3, with D hard to call. The germline V gene encodes CDR1 GTSNPN and CDR2 SVGIG (reference sequence). Deletions cut 2 bases from V and 5 bases from J, with 5 bases between. This CDR3 is built from 11 residues. CDR3 protein: CAWSPRDTQYF. CDR3 coding DNA: TGTGCCTGGAGTCCTAGAGATACGCAGTATTTT.

CDR3 amino acids: CASSSKLERGQPQHF. As DNA, the CDR3 is TGTGCCAGCAGTTCGAAGTTAGAAAGGGGTCAGCCCCAGCATTTT. This chain joins TRBV28 and TRBJ1-5; D may be TRBD1 (5 bases). CDR1 and CDR2 from the germline V gene are MDHEN and SYDVKM. V lost 4 bases, J lost 6 bases, and 16 bases lay in between. There are 15 residues in the CDR3.

The V and J genes are TRBV7-2 and TRBJ1-1; D unresolved. The V gene's germline CDR1 is SGHTA and CDR2 FQGNSA. There are 12 residues in the CDR3. V lost 5 bases and J 4 bases, leaving 8 bases between the germline ends. CDR3 residues: CASSKESTEAFF. The CDR3 nucleotides read TGTGCCAGCAGCAAGGAGAGCACTGAAGCTTTCTTT.

CDR3: CASSPRGSGISYNEQFF. The CDR3 DNA reads as TGTGCCAGTAGTCCCCGGGGTAGCGGGATCTCCTACAATGAGCAGTTCTTC. The chain joins TRBV19 to TRBJ2-1; 8 nucleotides match TRBD2. V was pared by 5 bases and J by 0 bases, with 9 bases of the junction left unmatched. The CDR3 is 17 residues long. Looked up from germline, CDR1 is LNHDA and CDR2 is SQIVND (reference sequence). The entire variable domain, with the rest obtained from reference TRBV19 and TRBJ2-1, is as follows: DGGITQSPKYLFRKEGQNVTLSCEQNLNHDAMYWYRQDPGQGLRLIYYSQIVNDFQKGDIAEGYSVSREKKESFPLTVTSAQKNPTAFYLCASSPRGSGISYNEQFFGPGTRLTVL.

The sample holds a few counts of this clone. The same CDR3 is also encoded by other DNA sequences in this sample. The rearrangement uses TRBV2 and TRBJ2-2; 7 bases line up with TRBD2. Germline CDR1 SNHLY, CDR2 FYNNEI. This CDR3 has 13 amino acids. The trim removed 4 bases at V and 4 bases at J, leaving 0 bases unmatched. CDR3: CASSGTSTGELFF. In nucleotides, the CDR3 is TGTGCCAGCAGTGGGACTAGCACCGGGGAGCTGTTTTTT.

The chain combines TRBV13 with TRBJ1-4, with D perhaps TRBD1 (6 bases). The CDR3 extends over 17 amino acids. The V end was cut by 3 bases, the J end by 5 bases, with 19 bases between. Germline V gives CDR1 PRHDT, CDR2 FYEKMQ (reference sequence). The CDR3 DNA reads as TGTGCCAGCAGCTTGTCGGGGTCTACAGGGTTGAATGAAAAACTGTTTTTT. This translates into CASSLSGSTGLNEKLFF.